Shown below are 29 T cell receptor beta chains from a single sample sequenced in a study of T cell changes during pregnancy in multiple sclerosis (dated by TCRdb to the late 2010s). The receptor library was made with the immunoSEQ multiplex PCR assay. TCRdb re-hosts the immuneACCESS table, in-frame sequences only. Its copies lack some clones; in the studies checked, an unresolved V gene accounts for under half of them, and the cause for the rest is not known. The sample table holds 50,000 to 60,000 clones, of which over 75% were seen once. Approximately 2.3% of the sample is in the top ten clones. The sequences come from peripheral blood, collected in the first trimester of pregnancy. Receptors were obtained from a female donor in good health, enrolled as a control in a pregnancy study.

The CDR3 DNA is TGTGCCAGTACTACTACCCGACAGGGCAATCAGCCCCAGCATTTT. This codes for CASTTTRQGNQPQHF. The chain links TRBV19 to TRBJ1-5, with D tentatively TRBD1 (6 bases). V was shortened by 7 bases and J by 2 bases, with 15 bases between the two germline ends. From germline, CDR1 is LNHDA and CDR2 SQIVND (reference sequence). The length of the CDR3 is 15 residues.

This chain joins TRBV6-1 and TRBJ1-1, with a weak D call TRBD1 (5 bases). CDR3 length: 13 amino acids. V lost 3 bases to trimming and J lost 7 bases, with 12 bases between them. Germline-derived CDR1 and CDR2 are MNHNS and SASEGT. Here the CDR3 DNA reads TGTGCCAGCAGTGACAGGGAATTCGGTGAAGCTTTCTTT. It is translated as CASSDREFGEAFF.

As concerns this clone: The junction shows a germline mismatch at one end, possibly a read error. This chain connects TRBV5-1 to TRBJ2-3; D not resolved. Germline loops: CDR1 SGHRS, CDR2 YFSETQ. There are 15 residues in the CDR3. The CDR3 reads CASSLVVPSIDTQYF. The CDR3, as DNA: TGCGCCAGCAGCTTGGTGGTGCCAAGCATAGATACGCAGTATTTT.

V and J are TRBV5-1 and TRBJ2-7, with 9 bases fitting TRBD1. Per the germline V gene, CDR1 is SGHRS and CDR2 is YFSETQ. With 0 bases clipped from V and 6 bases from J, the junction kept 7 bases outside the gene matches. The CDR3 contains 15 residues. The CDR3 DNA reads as TGCGCCAGCAGCTTGGAAGGACAGGGGCTCCGCGAGCAGTACTTC. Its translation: CASSLEGQGLREQYF.

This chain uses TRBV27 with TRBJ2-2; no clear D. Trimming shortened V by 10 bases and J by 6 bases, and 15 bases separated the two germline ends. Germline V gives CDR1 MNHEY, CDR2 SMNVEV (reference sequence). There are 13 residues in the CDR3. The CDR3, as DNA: TGTGCCACCTCCCTCGCGGCCGCCGGGGAGCTGTTTTTT. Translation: CATSLAAAGELFF.

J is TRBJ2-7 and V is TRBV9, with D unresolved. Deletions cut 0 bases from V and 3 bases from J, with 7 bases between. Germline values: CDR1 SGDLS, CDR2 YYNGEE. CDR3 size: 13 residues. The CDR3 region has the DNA TGTGCCAGCAGCGTAGCCCTAGACTACGAGCAGTACTTC. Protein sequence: CASSVALDYEQYF.

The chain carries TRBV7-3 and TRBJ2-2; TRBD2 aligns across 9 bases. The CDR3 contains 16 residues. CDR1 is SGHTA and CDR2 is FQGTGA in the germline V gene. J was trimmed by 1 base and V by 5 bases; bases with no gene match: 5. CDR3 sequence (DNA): TGTGCCAGCAGCCGGACTAGCGTGGTGAACACCGGGGAGCTGTTTTTT. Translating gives CASSRTSVVNTGELFF.

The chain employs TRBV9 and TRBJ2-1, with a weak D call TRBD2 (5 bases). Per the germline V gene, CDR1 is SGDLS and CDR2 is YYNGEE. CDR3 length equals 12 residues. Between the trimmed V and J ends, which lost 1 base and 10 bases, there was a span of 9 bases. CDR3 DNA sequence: TGTGCCAGCAGCGTACGAGGGAAAGAGCAGTTCTTC. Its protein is CASSVRGKEQFF.

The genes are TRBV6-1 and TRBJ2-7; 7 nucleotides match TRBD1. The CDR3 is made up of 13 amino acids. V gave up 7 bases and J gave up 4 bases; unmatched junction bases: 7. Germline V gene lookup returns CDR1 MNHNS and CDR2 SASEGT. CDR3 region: CASIASGGYEQYF. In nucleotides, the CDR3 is TGTGCCAGCATTGCGTCAGGGGGTTACGAGCAGTACTTC.

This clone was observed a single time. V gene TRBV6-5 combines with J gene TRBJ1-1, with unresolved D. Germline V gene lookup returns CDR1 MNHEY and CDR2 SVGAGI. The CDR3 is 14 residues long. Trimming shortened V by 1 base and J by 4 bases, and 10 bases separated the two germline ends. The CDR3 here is CASSYWQEGTEAFF. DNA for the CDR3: TGTGCCAGCAGTTACTGGCAGGAAGGCACTGAAGCTTTCTTT.

CDR3 residues: CASSVTSGGHNEQFF. CDR3 in DNA: TGTGCCAGCAGTGTAACTAGCGGGGGCCACAATGAGCAGTTCTTC. The chain joins TRBV27 to TRBJ2-1; 11 bases match TRBD2. This CDR3 has 15 residues. V lost 5 bases to trimming and J lost 5 bases; unmatched junction nucleotides: 5. CDR1 and CDR2 (germline): MNHEY, SMNVEV (reference sequence).

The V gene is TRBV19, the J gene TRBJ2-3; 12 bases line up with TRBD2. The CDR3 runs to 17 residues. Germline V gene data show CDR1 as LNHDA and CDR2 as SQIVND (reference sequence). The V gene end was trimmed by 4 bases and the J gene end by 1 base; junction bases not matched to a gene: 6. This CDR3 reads CASSTLWTSGGTDTQYF. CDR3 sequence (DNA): TGTGCCAGTAGTACCCTTTGGACTAGCGGGGGCACAGATACGCAGTATTTT.

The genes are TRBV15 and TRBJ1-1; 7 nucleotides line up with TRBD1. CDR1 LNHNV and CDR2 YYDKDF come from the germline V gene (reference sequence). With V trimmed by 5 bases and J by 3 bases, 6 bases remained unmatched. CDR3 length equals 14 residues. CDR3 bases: TGTGCCACCAGCGGGTACAGGGGTGACACTGAAGCTTTCTTT. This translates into CATSGYRGDTEAFF.

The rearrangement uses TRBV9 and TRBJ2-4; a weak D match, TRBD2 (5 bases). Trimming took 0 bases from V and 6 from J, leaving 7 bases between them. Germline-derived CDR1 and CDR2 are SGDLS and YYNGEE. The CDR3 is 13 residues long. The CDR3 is CASSVDEGNIQYF. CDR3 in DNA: TGTGCCAGCAGCGTAGACGAGGGAAACATTCAGTACTTC.

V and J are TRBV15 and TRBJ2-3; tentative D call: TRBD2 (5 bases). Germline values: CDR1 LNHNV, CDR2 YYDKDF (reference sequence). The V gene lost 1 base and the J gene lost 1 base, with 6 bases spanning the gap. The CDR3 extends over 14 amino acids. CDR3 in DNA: TGTGCCACCAGCAGAGGGGGAGGCACAGATACGCAGTATTTT. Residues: CATSRGGGTDTQYF.

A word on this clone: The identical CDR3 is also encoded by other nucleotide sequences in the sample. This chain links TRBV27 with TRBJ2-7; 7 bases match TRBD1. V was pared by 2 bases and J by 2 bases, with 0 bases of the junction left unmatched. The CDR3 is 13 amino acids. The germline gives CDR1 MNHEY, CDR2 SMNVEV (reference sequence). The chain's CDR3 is CASSLQGAYEQYF. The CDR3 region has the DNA TGTGCCAGCAGTTTACAGGGGGCCTACGAGCAGTACTTC.

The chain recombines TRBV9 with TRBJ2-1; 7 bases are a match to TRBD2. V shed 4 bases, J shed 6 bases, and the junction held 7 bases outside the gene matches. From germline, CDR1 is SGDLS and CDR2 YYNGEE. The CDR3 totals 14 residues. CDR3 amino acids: CASSTGGTPNEQFF. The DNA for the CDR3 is TGTGCCAGCAGCACCGGGGGGACGCCCAATGAGCAGTTCTTC.

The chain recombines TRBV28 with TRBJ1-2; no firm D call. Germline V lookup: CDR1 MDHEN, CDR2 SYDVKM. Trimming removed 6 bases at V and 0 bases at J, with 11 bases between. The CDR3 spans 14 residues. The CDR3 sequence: CASSSDGANYGYTF. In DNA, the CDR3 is TGTGCCAGCAGCTCTGACGGAGCTAACTATGGCTACACCTTC.

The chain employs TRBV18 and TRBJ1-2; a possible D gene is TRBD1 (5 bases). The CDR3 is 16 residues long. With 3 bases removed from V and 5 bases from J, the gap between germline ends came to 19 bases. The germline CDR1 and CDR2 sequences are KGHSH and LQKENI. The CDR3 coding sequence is TGTGCCAGCTCACCGCTAACAGGAGAGTCCGCTTATGGCTACACCTTC. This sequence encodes CASSPLTGESAYGYTF.

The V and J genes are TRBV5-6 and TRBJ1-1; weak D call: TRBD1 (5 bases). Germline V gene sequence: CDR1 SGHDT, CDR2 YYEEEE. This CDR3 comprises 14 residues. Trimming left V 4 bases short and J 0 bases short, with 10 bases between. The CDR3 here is CASSIGGLNTEAFF. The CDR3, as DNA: TGTGCCAGCAGCATCGGGGGTCTGAACACTGAAGCTTTCTTT.

The CDR3 nucleotides are TGTGCCTGTCGACCGGGACAGGGGATCGGGGAGCTGTTTTTT. Its protein is CACRPGQGIGELFF. The chain joins TRBV6-4 to TRBJ2-2, with 10 nucleotides matching TRBD1. J was trimmed by 7 bases and V by 11 bases; bases with no gene match: 10. This CDR3 region has 14 residues. Looked up from germline, CDR1 is MRHNA and CDR2 is SNTAGT.

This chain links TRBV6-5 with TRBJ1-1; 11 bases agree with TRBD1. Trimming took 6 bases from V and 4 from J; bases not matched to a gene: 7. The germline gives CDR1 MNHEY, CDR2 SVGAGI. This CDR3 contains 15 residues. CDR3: CASSYGTGGITEAFF. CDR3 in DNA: TGTGCCAGCAGCTATGGGACAGGGGGTATCACTGAAGCTTTCTTT.

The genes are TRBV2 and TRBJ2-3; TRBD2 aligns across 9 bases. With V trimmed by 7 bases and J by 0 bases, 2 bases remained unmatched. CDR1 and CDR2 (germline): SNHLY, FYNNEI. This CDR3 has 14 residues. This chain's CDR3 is CASILAGSTDTQYF. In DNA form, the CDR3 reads TGTGCCAGCATCCTAGCGGGGAGCACAGATACGCAGTATTTT.

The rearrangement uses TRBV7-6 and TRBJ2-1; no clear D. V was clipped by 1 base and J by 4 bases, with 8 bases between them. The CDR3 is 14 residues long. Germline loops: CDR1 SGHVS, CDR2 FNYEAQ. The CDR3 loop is CASSLEARYNEQFF. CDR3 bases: TGTGCCAGCAGCTTAGAAGCCCGGTACAATGAGCAGTTCTTC. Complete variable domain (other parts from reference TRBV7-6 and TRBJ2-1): GAGVSQSPRYKVTKRGQDVALRCDPISGHVSLYWYRQALGQGPEFLTYFNYEAQQDKSGLPNDRFSAERPEGSISTLTIQRTEQRDSAMYRCASSLEARYNEQFFGPGTRLTVL.

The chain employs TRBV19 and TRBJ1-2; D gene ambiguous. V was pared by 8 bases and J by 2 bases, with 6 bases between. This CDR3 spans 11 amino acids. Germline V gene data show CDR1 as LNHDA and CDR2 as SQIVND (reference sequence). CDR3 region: CASVSNYGYTF. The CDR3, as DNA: TGTGCCAGTGTATCGAACTATGGCTACACCTTC. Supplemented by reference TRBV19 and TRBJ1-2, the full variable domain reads DGGITQSPKYLFRKEGQNVTLSCEQNLNHDAMYWYRQDPGQGLRLIYYSQIVNDFQKGDIAEGYSVSREKKESFPLTVTSAQKNPTAFYLCASVSNYGYTFGSGTRLTVV.

In nucleotides, the CDR3 is TGTGCCAGCAGTGAAATAGTGGGACAGGGTAGCCACGAGCAGTACTTC. Amino acids: CASSEIVGQGSHEQYF. The chain couples TRBV2 to TRBJ2-7, with TRBD1 matching over 9 bases. The CDR3 totals 16 residues. Germline values: CDR1 SNHLY, CDR2 FYNNEI. The V gene end was trimmed by 2 bases and the J gene end by 5 bases; junction bases not matched to a gene: 10.

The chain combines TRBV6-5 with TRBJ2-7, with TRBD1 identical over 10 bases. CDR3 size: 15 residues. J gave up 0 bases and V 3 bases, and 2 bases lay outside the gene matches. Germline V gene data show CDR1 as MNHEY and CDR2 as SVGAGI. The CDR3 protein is CASSYDRGLSYEQYF. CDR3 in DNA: TGTGCCAGCAGTTATGACAGGGGGCTCTCCTACGAGCAGTACTTC.

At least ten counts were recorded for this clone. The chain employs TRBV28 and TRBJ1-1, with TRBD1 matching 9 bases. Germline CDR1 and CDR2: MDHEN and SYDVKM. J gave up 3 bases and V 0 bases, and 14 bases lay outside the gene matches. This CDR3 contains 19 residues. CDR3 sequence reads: CASSLWTLLQYRGHTEAFF. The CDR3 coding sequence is TGTGCCAGCAGTTTATGGACCCTTCTACAATACAGGGGGCACACTGAAGCTTTCTTT. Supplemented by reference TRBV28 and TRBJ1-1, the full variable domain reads DVKVTQSSRYLVKRTGEKVFLECVQDMDHENMFWYRQDPGLGLRLIYFSYDVKMKEKGDIPEGYSVSREKKERFSLILESASTNQTSMYLCASSLWTLLQYRGHTEAFFGQGTRLTVV.

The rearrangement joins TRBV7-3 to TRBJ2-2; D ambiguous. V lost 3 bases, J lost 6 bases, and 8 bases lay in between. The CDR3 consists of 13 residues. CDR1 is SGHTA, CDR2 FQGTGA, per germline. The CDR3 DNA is TGTGCCAGCAGCTTGAACATGGCCGGGGAGCTGTTTTTT. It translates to CASSLNMAGELFF.